The entry below gives a single T cell receptor beta chain sequence along with its context. Its specificity is unknown. Assay execution proceeded at the deep level. Genomic DNA from each subset was divided evenly over several immunoSEQ plates. Here immunoSEQ multiplex PCR was the method, and the copy in TCRdb shows in-frame clones only, minus some. The repertoire holds nearly 2 million clones, with approximately 95% as singletons. This CDR3 has 16 residues. Per the germline V gene, CDR1 is LNHDA and CDR2 is SQIVND (reference sequence). Trimming cost V 1 base and J 3 bases, with 15 bases left between them. This specimen comes from a study of shared clonotypes between healthy human individuals. Study findings and constraints: For naive CD4 cells, roughly 4.8% of clonotypes were shared across several donors. Relative to clonotypes present in all four donors, those not shared had lower generation probabilities.

Terminally differentiated effector memory CD45RA+ cells were excluded by CCR7 positive selection of CD45RO-negative cells. Sequencing was carried out using naive CD8+ T cells sorted from blood. The sequence derives from a man between 18 and 35 years old in good health. The J gene is TRBJ1-1, the V gene TRBV19, with D perhaps TRBD1 (6 bases). CDR3 sequence reads: CASSIGVWGRDTEAFF. The CDR3 DNA sequence: TGTGCCAGTAGTATAGGAGTATGGGGGCGGGACACTGAAGCTTTCTTT. The whole variable domain, filled in from reference TRBV19 and TRBJ1-1, reads DGGITQSPKYLFRKEGQNVTLSCEQNLNHDAMYWYRQDPGQGLRLIYYSQIVNDFQKGDIAEGYSVSREKKESFPLTVTSAQKNPTAFYLCASSIGVWGRDTEAFFGQGTRLTVV.